This T cell receptor beta chain was found in a study of cytomegalovirus exposure and HLA in healthy donors. Study-level findings and limits: The majority of TCR sequences were rare, yet some public TCRs appeared in many donors. Cytomegalovirus status, reportedly, was diagnosed with high specificity and sensitivity by the classifier. TCR beta V- and J-gene trimming was later associated with a missense DCLRE1C variant.

About this clone itself: What it recognizes is unknown.

Primers included in the PCR were 60 Vbeta and 13 Jbeta primers. Using immunoSEQ multiplex PCR, the repertoire was profiled, and TCRdb retains in-frame clones only, with some absent. The sample spans 90,000 to 150,000 clones; the ten largest clones claim roughly 4%. Deletions cut 4 bases from V and 4 bases from J, with 11 bases between. CDR1 is MNHNS and CDR2 is SASEGT in the germline V gene. The CDR3 has 15 residues. The V gene is TRBV6-1, the J gene TRBJ2-6; D is uncertain. The specimen was PBMCs. The TCR originated in a man aged 18-30 years in good health and CMV-seronegative. CDR3 bases: TGTGCCAGCAGTGTAAGTCAGGAAGGGGCCAACGTCCTGACTTTC. Its protein is CASSVSQEGANVLTF.